These 26 T cell receptor beta chains share one sample of origin, sequenced in a study of cytomegalovirus exposure and HLA in healthy donors. PCR amplification relied on 60 Vbeta primers (plus 13 Jbeta primers). Libraries were prepared by immunoSEQ multiplex PCR; TCRdb keeps only in-frame clonotypes and omits some of them. In the table there are 90,000 to 120,000 clones, over 80% of which are singletons. The sequenced sample was PBMCs. The receptors were sampled from a man younger than 45 in good health and CMV-seropositive.

The rearrangement links TRBV4-2 to TRBJ1-2; possible D gene TRBD1, 6 bases. This CDR3 has 14 amino acids. Germline V gene data show CDR1 as LGHNA and CDR2 as YNFKEQ. V dropped 0 bases and J dropped 4 bases, with 9 bases sitting between them. The CDR3 DNA is TGTGCCAGCAGCCAAGAGGGCAGGGGCTATGGCTACACCTTC. It codes for CASSQEGRGYGYTF.

This chain links TRBV7-6 with TRBJ1-3; no reliable D call. The CDR3 loop spans 16 amino acids. Germline V lookup: CDR1 SGHVS, CDR2 FNYEAQ. V lost 0 bases to trimming and J lost 0 bases, with 9 bases between them. CDR3 loop: CASSLALPSSGNTIYF. CDR3 sequence (DNA): TGTGCCAGCAGCTTAGCGCTCCCGAGCTCTGGAAACACCATATATTTT.

The sample holds a few counts of this clone. The chain uses TRBV7-6 and TRBJ1-4, with 8 positions matching TRBD1. The CDR3 has 19 amino acids. Germline V gene sequence: CDR1 SGHVS, CDR2 FNYEAQ. Trimming at V came to 1 base and at J to 3 bases, leaving 13 bases not matched to a gene. CDR3 sequence: CASSLDPSGLQGANEKLFF. CDR3 DNA sequence: TGTGCCAGCAGCTTAGACCCCTCCGGTTTACAGGGGGCTAATGAAAAACTGTTTTTT.

The chain uses TRBV6-5 and TRBJ2-5, with D possibly matching TRBD2 (5 bases). The J call is in doubt because the DNA end fits TRBJ2-7 better. CDR1 and CDR2 (germline): MNHEY, SVGAGI. CDR3 length equals 15 residues. As DNA, the CDR3 is TGTGCCAGCAGTAAATATTCCTTCGGGATCTACGAGCAGTACTTC. Translated, it gives CASSKYSFGIYEQYF.

The chain has TRBV29-1 and TRBJ2-3; 10 nucleotides align to TRBD1. V shed 3 bases and J 2 bases; nucleotides not matched to a gene: 8. The CDR3 contains 16 residues. The germline CDR1 and CDR2 sequences are SQVTM and ANQGSEA. CDR3 sequence: CSVEKDRGLSTDTQYF. The CDR3 DNA is TGCAGCGTTGAGAAAGACAGGGGGCTCTCCACAGATACGCAGTATTTT.

This chain connects TRBV29-1 to TRBJ2-7; possible D gene TRBD1, 5 bases. Trimming took off 5 bases at V and 3 bases at J, with 11 bases between the two ends. The CDR3 runs to 12 residues. Per germline, CDR1 SQVTM and CDR2 ANQGSEA. The CDR3 reads CSVTDSLYEQYF. CDR3 DNA sequence: TGCAGCGTTACTGACAGCCTCTACGAGCAGTACTTC.

This rearrangement joins TRBV25-1 to TRBJ2-1, with a possible D match to TRBD1 (5 bases). V was clipped by 5 bases and J by 8 bases, with 7 bases between them. The CDR3 runs to 11 residues. CDR1 and CDR2 from the germline V gene are MGHDK and SYGVNS. The CDR3, as DNA: TGTGCCAGCAGTTTAGGGGATGAGCAGTTCTTC. It codes for CASSLGDEQFF.

The chain has TRBV30 and TRBJ1-2; D gene ambiguous. The V gene's germline CDR1 is GTSNPN and CDR2 SVGIG (reference sequence). V was trimmed by 0 bases and J by 4 bases, leaving 6 bases between them. This CDR3 comprises 12 residues. The CDR3 DNA reads as TGTGCCTGGAGTGTATCGGGCTATGGCTACACCTTC. Translating gives CAWSVSGYGYTF.

This chain joins TRBV10-2 and TRBJ2-3; 12 bases agree with TRBD2. The CDR3 covers 17 residues. V lost 2 bases and J lost 2; bases outside the gene matches: 5. The germline V gene has CDR1 WSHSY and CDR2 SAAADI. CDR3 region: CASSEGLAGIYTDTQYF. The CDR3 region has the DNA TGCGCCAGCAGTGAGGGACTAGCGGGGATCTACACAGATACGCAGTATTTT.

This chain connects TRBV20-1 to TRBJ2-3, with D tentatively TRBD1 (6 bases). Trimming took 6 bases from V and 6 from J, leaving 10 bases between them. This CDR3 is 11 amino acids long. Germline V gives CDR1 DFQATT, CDR2 SNEGSKA (reference sequence). CDR3 in amino acids: CSAFRGDTQYF. The CDR3 DNA reads as TGCAGTGCATTTAGGGGGGATACGCAGTATTTT.

The chain joins TRBV9 to TRBJ2-1; TRBD1 aligns across 8 bases. V shed 4 bases, J shed 5 bases, and the junction held 11 bases outside the gene matches. This CDR3 has 16 amino acids. Per germline, CDR1 SGDLS and CDR2 YYNGEE. The CDR3 nucleotides are TGTGCCAGCAGCCCTCGACAGGGGTCTTTTGACAATGAGCAGTTCTTC. This translates into CASSPRQGSFDNEQFF.

The V gene is TRBV10-1, the J gene TRBJ2-2; the D gene is possibly TRBD1 (5 bases). The CDR3 has 13 amino acids. Per germline, CDR1 WNHNN and CDR2 SYGVQD (reference sequence). The ends were cut back, 4 bases at V and 4 bases at J, with 7 bases in the middle. CDR3 residues: CASSGQSTGELFF. In nucleotides, the CDR3 is TGCGCCAGCAGTGGACAGAGCACCGGGGAGCTGTTTTTT.

The V gene is TRBV25-1, the J gene TRBJ1-1; 7 bases match TRBD1. The trim removed 5 bases at V and 4 bases at J, leaving 10 bases unmatched. The CDR3 contains 15 residues. The germline CDR1 and CDR2 sequences are MGHDK and SYGVNS. Here the CDR3 DNA reads TGTGCCAGCAGTCCCGATCGGGCAGGGGGCACTGAAGCTTTCTTT. It codes for CASSPDRAGGTEAFF.

The chain links TRBV6-1 to TRBJ2-7; TRBD1 agrees at 11 bases. Germline V gives CDR1 MNHNS, CDR2 SASEGT. This CDR3 has 15 amino acids. V lost 3 bases to trimming and J lost 3 bases; unmatched junction nucleotides: 4. CDR3 region: CASSDSGTGGYEQYF. As DNA, the CDR3 is TGTGCCAGCAGTGACTCCGGGACAGGGGGCTACGAGCAGTACTTC.

The rearrangement uses TRBV5-1 and TRBJ1-4, with D perhaps matching TRBD1 (6 bases). From germline, CDR1 is SGHRS and CDR2 YFSETQ. V was cut by 4 bases and J by 0 bases, with 22 bases left in between. CDR3 size: 19 residues. Here the CDR3 reads CASSTGRGGGLATNEKLFF. For the CDR3, the DNA is TGCGCCAGCAGCACAGGGCGCGGGGGAGGCTTAGCAACTAATGAAAAACTGTTTTTT.

This sequence joins TRBV18 and TRBJ1-1, with D possibly matching TRBD1 (5 bases). Trimming took off 4 bases at V and 11 bases at J, with 23 bases between the two ends. The CDR3 runs 15 residues. Germline V lookup: CDR1 KGHSH, CDR2 LQKENI. As DNA, the CDR3 is TGTGCCAGCTCACGGGAGGACGGGGCCCGCGTGGTGGCTTTCTTT. Translated, it gives CASSREDGARVVAFF.

The chain couples TRBV30 to TRBJ1-3; D unresolved. V lost 5 bases to trimming and J lost 0 bases, with 5 bases between them. The CDR3 sequence is 12 residues long. CDR1 GTSNPN and CDR2 SVGIG come from the germline V gene (reference sequence). CDR3 bases: TGTGCCTGGCAGTACTCTGGAAACACCATATATTTT. The encoded protein is CAWQYSGNTIYF.

This clone was seen just once. The chain is built from TRBV6-5 and TRBJ1-5, with D tentatively TRBD1 (6 bases). The CDR3 is made up of 14 amino acids. V was cut by 2 bases and J by 11 bases, with 16 bases left in between. Germline V gene sequence: CDR1 MNHEY, CDR2 SVGAGI. The CDR3 nucleotides read TGTGCCAGCAGTTACGAACTTGGGGGCGCGACCCAGCATTTT. This encodes CASSYELGGATQHF.

The chain links TRBV25-1 to TRBJ1-1; TRBD1 matches at 9 bases. This CDR3 spans 17 amino acids. V lost 4 bases to trimming and J lost 2 bases; unmatched junction nucleotides: 11. Germline lookup yields CDR1 MGHDK and CDR2 SYGVNS. The CDR3 DNA reads TGTGCCAGCAGTGCCTCCTTTGGGACAGGGCCCAACACTGAAGCTTTCTTT. Translated, it gives CASSASFGTGPNTEAFF.

The V and J genes are TRBV19 and TRBJ1-1; 10 nucleotides line up with TRBD1. CDR3 length: 15 amino acids. Trimming took 6 bases from V and 3 from J; bases not matched to a gene: 7. Germline lookup yields CDR1 LNHDA and CDR2 SQIVND (reference sequence). The CDR3 DNA sequence: TGTGCCAGTAGGAGTGACAGGGGGCGCGACACTGAAGCTTTCTTT. This sequence encodes CASRSDRGRDTEAFF.

In its sample, this clone was seen once. This chain connects TRBV6-5 to TRBJ2-3; D gene uncertain. There are 14 residues in the CDR3. Germline CDR1 MNHEY, CDR2 SVGAGI. Deletions cut 4 bases from V and 3 bases from J, with 11 bases between. DNA for the CDR3: TGTGCCAGCAGTTCCAGTGCCCTGACAGATACGCAGTATTTT. Amino acids: CASSSSALTDTQYF.

This chain joins TRBV30 and TRBJ1-1, with 8 nucleotides matching TRBD1. Germline CDR1 GTSNPN, CDR2 SVGIG (reference sequence). The CDR3 sequence is 17 residues long. J lost 1 base, V lost 0 bases, and 10 bases had no gene match. CDR3 DNA: TGTGCCTGGAGTGTACTTAGACAGGGGAGGACGAACACTGAAGCTTTCTTT. Its protein product is CAWSVLRQGRTNTEAFF.

The genes are TRBV7-6 and TRBJ2-5, with TRBD1 matching 12 bases. The J segment lost 5 bases and the V segment lost 3 bases, leaving 4 bases of the junction unmatched. Germline assignment: CDR1 SGHVS and CDR2 FNYEAQ. The length of the CDR3 is 15 residues. CDR3 in amino acids: CASSLGTGGGETQYF. The CDR3 DNA is TGTGCCAGCAGCTTGGGGACAGGGGGCGGGGAGACCCAGTACTTC. The whole variable domain, remainder taken from reference TRBV7-6 and TRBJ2-5, is GAGVSQSPRYKVTKRGQDVALRCDPISGHVSLYWYRQALGQGPEFLTYFNYEAQQDKSGLPNDRFSAERPEGSISTLTIQRTEQRDSAMYRCASSLGTGGGETQYFGPGTRLLVL.

The rearrangement uses TRBV4-1 and TRBJ1-1; tentative D call: TRBD1 (6 bases). CDR1 MGHRA and CDR2 YSYEKL come from the germline V gene. Trimming removed 4 bases at V and 5 bases at J, with 8 bases between. This CDR3 region has 12 residues. In DNA form, the CDR3 reads TGCGCCAGCAGCCTCAGGGGAACTGAAGCTTTCTTT. Protein: CASSLRGTEAFF.

V usage is TRBV2 and J usage is TRBJ2-5, with TRBD1 matching over 7 bases. The CDR3 contains 15 residues. The trim removed 3 bases at V and 0 bases at J, leaving 4 bases unmatched. From germline, CDR1 is SNHLY and CDR2 FYNNEI. The CDR3 sequence is CASSELGQNQETQYF. As DNA, the CDR3 is TGTGCCAGCAGTGAGCTGGGACAGAACCAAGAGACCCAGTACTTC.

The chain joins TRBV6-1 to TRBJ1-1; no reliable D call. This CDR3 has 14 amino acids. Trimming shortened V by 6 bases and J by 4 bases, and 15 bases separated the two germline ends. Per the germline V gene, CDR1 is MNHNS and CDR2 is SASEGT. The CDR3 reads CASSLEGRSTEAFF. The CDR3 coding sequence is TGTGCCAGCAGCCTCGAGGGTAGGAGCACTGAAGCTTTCTTT.